Sequencing of this T cell receptor (beta chain) was carried out in a study of identifying expanded T cells in peripheral blood (dated by TCRdb to the late 2010s). Background on the whole study: Technical replicates were generated by sequencing separate aliquots of the same genomic DNA pool, and four replicates were compared pairwise.

This clone was seen a handful of times. The antigen this receptor binds is unknown. One base away there is no much larger clone; base qualities are not given. During the collection period, no infections or other immune events were recorded for the healthy donors. To calibrate time-dependent variance in a beta-binomial model of T-cell clone differential abundance, blood repertoires from healthy donors were used as a training cohort. The training cohort included some ten healthy donors, of whom 3 were female and 7 were male. An age range of about 29 to 70 years, with an average of roughly 47 years, was recorded for the donors. Whole blood, obtained from a commercial supplier, was collected from each healthy donor at three time points spaced roughly 14 days apart. For immunosequencing, genomic DNA was extracted from whole blood that had not been sorted. TCRbeta CDR3 regions were profiled by bias-controlled multiplex PCR amplification of genomic DNA with the immunoSEQ Assay. The study's own analysis went as follows. The absolute abundance of each unique TCRbeta CDR3 region was quantified after sequences were collapsed and filtered. Differential abundance was assessed using a binomial (Fisher-equivalent) model and a beta-binomial model in which time-dependent variance fitted from healthy donors was added. Any clone with fewer than 5 combined templates was excluded, and a clone was called differentially abundant if its Benjamini-Hochberg FDR was below 0.01. Using the form v = (b*log(k)+a)^2, the beta-binomial variance was modeled as a function of the total template count across the two samples. The table was pulled from immuneACCESS by TCRdb, which kept in-frame rearrangements only. Such tables lose some clones; where checked, under half of the loss comes from unresolved V genes, and the rest has no known cause. From that table come the V and J calls and clone size; the DNA was used to work out D and trimming. A total of approximately 100,000 clones appear in this sample, 75% to 90% of them only once. Clones ranked in the top ten supply around 17% of the sample.

V ends up 4 bases short and J 8 bases short, with an unmatched junction base count of 5. According to the germline V gene (reference sequence), CDR1 reads LNHDA and CDR2 reads SQIVND. Including the terminal cysteine and phenylalanine, the CDR3 comprises 15 residues. Just the 45-base CDR3 DNA is kept, in frame starting at base 1. Points the paper makes about the study in general: Both the number of clones called differentially abundant and the false-positive rate were significantly reduced by the beta-binomial model across all healthy-donor time intervals. About 1.1 differentially abundant clones were flagged by the binomial model between technical replicates, whereas about 17 and 20 were flagged over approximately two weeks and four weeks, respectively. The authors expected that biological variance in healthy repertoires might rise further over much longer intervals, such as months to years. In all healthy donors, the variance in clone template counts between samples taken around 14 days apart rose significantly as total template count increased.

Sequenced: blood. The TCR comes from a person aged 18 to 75 in good health. The chain is assembled from TRBV19 and TRBJ2-2; 12 bases in between match TRBD1. The DNA reads TGTGCCAGTAGTAGCGGGACAGGGGGCGCGGGGGAGCTGTTTTTT. Its protein is CASSSGTGGAGELFF.